This T cell receptor beta chain came from a study of cytomegalovirus exposure and HLA in healthy donors. Study observations and caveats: According to a later analysis, most TCR beta chains associated with CMV appeared HLA-restricted. TRBV6-2, TRBV6-3 and some other V segments were unresolvable in 87-base-pair reads.

Worth noting for this clone: Its antigen remains unidentified.

It was with 60 Vbeta and 13 Jbeta primers that the PCR ran. This table comes from immunoSEQ multiplex PCR, and its TCRdb copy is limited to in-frame clones, with some not included. The data show 95,000 or so clones, roughly two thirds seen once. Trimming left V 2 bases short and J 9 bases short, with 9 bases between. The CDR3 contains 12 residues. CDR1 is SGHNT and CDR2 is YYREEE in the germline V gene (reference sequence). The TCR originated in a woman aged 45-65 years in good health and CMV-seropositive. This chain links TRBV5-4 with TRBJ2-1, with D possibly matching TRBD2 (5 bases). Source material: PBMCs. CDR3 bases: TGTGCCAGCAGCTTTTTGGGGAGTGAGCAGTTCTTC. Translation: CASSFLGSEQFF.